This T cell receptor (beta chain) appears in the sequencing data of a study of cytomegalovirus exposure and HLA in healthy donors. On the study more broadly: A preliminary data release comprised roughly 80 million unique TCRs obtained from HLA-typed donors. Study-wide findings and caveats: As a later analysis revealed, most CMV-associated TCR beta chains appeared HLA-restricted. Apart from CMV serostatus, no immune exposure information was available.

With respect to this clone: Its antigen is not identified.

Use of 60 Vbeta and 13 Jbeta primers characterized the PCR. The table came from immunoSEQ multiplex PCR; TCRdb's copy has only in-frame clones and leaves some out. Among more than 110,000 clones listed, approximately 79% were seen once. The sample consisted of PBMCs. The receptor comes from a female donor in good health and CMV-seronegative.

CDR3 protein: CASSSIAKNLNIQYF. The CDR3 DNA follows: TGTGCCAGCAGCTCAATCGCCAAGAACTTAAACATTCAGTACTTC. The genes are TRBV11-1 and TRBJ2-4; D gene unclear. Per the germline V gene, CDR1 is SGHAT and CDR2 is FQDESV (reference sequence). The CDR3 sequence is 15 residues long. Trimming stripped 4 bases from V and 6 bases from J, with 16 bases between.